These T cell receptor beta chains were read from a single sample in a study of cytomegalovirus exposure and HLA in healthy donors. Data came from immunoSEQ multiplex PCR; TCRdb stores just in-frame clones and leaves some out. This repertoire shows around 100,000 clones, just under 85% found once; its top ten account for around 6%. Sequenced input: PBMCs. All receptors derive from a woman aged 18-29 years in good health and CMV-seropositive. The CDR3 runs from the conserved cysteine through the conserved F or W. The order of the fields is V gene, J gene, D gene, clone size, CDR3 protein, CDR3 DNA. A D gene is named only where the DNA matches it firmly. Size is stated for part of the rows, as once, few or many counts, or as a class when the clone is expanded.

>TRBV6-5|TRBJ1-2|NA|NA
CASSYRDSSLYGYTF
TGTGCCAGCAGTTACCGGGATTCTTCCCTTTATGGCTACACCTTC
>TRBV7-5|TRBJ2-7|NA|few
CARSLGDRPYEQYF
TGTGCCAGAAGCTTAGGGGACAGACCCTACGAGCAGTACTTC
>TRBV28|TRBJ1-3|NA|once
CASSLYFSGNTIYF
TGTGCCAGCAGTTTATACTTCTCTGGAAACACCATATATTTT
>TRBV2|TRBJ1-1|TRBD1|NA
CASSLGQGASVITEAFF
TGTGCCAGCAGTTTAGGACAGGGGGCCTCCGTGATCACTGAAGCTTTCTTT
>TRBV25-1|TRBJ2-2|NA|NA
CASSEPRAGELFF
TGTGCCAGCAGCGAACCACGGGCCGGGGAGCTGTTTTTT
>TRBV5-8|TRBJ2-5|TRBD1|once
CASTFLGTGINGYETQYF
TGTGCCAGCACCTTCCTCGGGACAGGGATTAACGGGTATGAGACCCAGTACTTC
>TRBV4-2|TRBJ1-2|NA|NA
CASSQVSNYGYTF
TGTGCCAGCAGCCAAGTTTCGAACTATGGCTACACCTTC
>TRBV9|TRBJ2-3|TRBD2|NA
CASSVRSLAGDRRDTQYF
TGTGCCAGCAGCGTAAGGTCGTTAGCGGGGGATAGACGAGATACGCAGTATTTT
>TRBV10-1|TRBJ2-1|NA|NA
CARNSSGWNEQFF
TGCGCCAGGAACTCTAGTGGGTGGAATGAGCAGTTCTTC
>TRBV28|TRBJ2-7|TRBD1|NA
CASSDPGQAFREQYF
TGTGCCAGCAGTGACCCGGGACAGGCATTTCGCGAGCAGTACTTC
>TRBV27|TRBJ2-7|TRBD2|NA
CASSHGTSGGGGYEQYF
TGTGCCAGCAGTCACGGGACTAGCGGTGGCGGCGGATACGAGCAGTACTTC
>TRBV6-5|TRBJ1-2|TRBD1|NA
CASSPGTAMFNTF
TGTGCCAGCAGCCCCGGGACAGCCATGTTCAACACCTTC
>TRBV27|TRBJ2-1|TRBD1|once
CASSFGQGAGEQFF
TGTGCCAGCAGTTTTGGGCAGGGGGCCGGTGAGCAGTTCTTC
>TRBV6-5|TRBJ2-7|TRBD2|once
CASSGLAGGPGEQYF
TGTGCCAGCTCAGGACTAGCGGGAGGGCCGGGGGAGCAGTACTTC
>TRBV7-9|TRBJ2-7|NA|NA
CASSKGGQFYEQYF
TGTGCCAGCTCAAAAGGCGGGCAGTTCTACGAGCAGTACTTC
>TRBV27|TRBJ1-1|NA|NA
CASRPTRINTEAFF
TGTGCCAGCAGACCGACACGGATTAACACTGAAGCTTTCTTT
>TRBV7-3|TRBJ2-1|NA|NA
CASSGSLSSYNEQFF
TGTGCCAGCAGTGGTAGCTTGAGCTCCTACAATGAGCAGTTCTTC
>TRBV7-3|TRBJ2-6|TRBD2|NA
CASSRTSAPSGANVLTF
TGTGCCAGCAGCAGGACTAGCGCGCCCTCTGGGGCCAACGTCCTGACTTTC
>TRBV30|TRBJ2-3|NA|NA
CAWSGETDTQYF
TGTGCCTGGAGTGGTGAGACAGATACGCAGTATTTT
>TRBV4-1|TRBJ1-1|TRBD1|NA
CASSRDRGLVNTEAFF
TGCGCCAGCAGCCGCGACAGGGGGCTAGTGAACACTGAAGCTTTCTTT
>TRBV5-1|TRBJ2-1|NA|NA
CASSVLPIDNEQFF
TGCGCCAGCTCCGTACTCCCTATTGACAATGAGCAGTTCTTC
>TRBV13|TRBJ2-7|NA|once
CASSLTRNYEQYF
TGTGCCAGCAGCTTGACACGAAACTACGAGCAGTACTTC
>TRBV15|TRBJ1-1|TRBD1|NA
CATSTGQGAMGTEAFF
TGTGCCACCAGTACGGGACAGGGGGCTATGGGTACTGAAGCTTTCTTT
>TRBV15|TRBJ1-2|TRBD1|NA
CATSITGARYGYTF
TGTGCCACCAGCATAACAGGGGCGAGGTATGGCTACACCTTC
>TRBV4-1|TRBJ1-5|NA|NA
CASSQEGGRRPQHF
TGCGCCAGCAGCCAAGAGGGGGGTCGGAGGCCCCAGCATTTT
>TRBV6-4|TRBJ2-3|TRBD2|NA
CASSDSGTSGGADTQYF
TGTGCCAGCAGTGACTCCGGGACTAGCGGGGGGGCAGATACGCAGTATTTT
>TRBV19|TRBJ2-5|NA|NA
CASSPGVGRFETQYF
TGTGCCAGTAGTCCGGGAGTGGGGCGATTTGAGACCCAGTACTTC
>TRBV5-6|TRBJ2-5|TRBD1|once
CASSLLGRDRVEAQYF
TGTGCCAGCAGCCTCCTCGGCCGGGACAGGGTAGAGGCCCAGTACTTC
>TRBV5-1|TRBJ1-2|NA|NA
CASSSLSWAGGYTF
TGCGCCAGCAGCTCCCTCTCTTGGGCCGGCGGCTACACCTTC
>TRBV11-3|TRBJ2-6|NA|NA
CASSLGRAGANVLTF
TGTGCCAGCAGCTTAGGGAGGGCTGGGGCCAACGTCCTGACTTTC
>TRBV28|TRBJ1-5|NA|NA
CASRGGSSRNQPQHF
TGTGCCAGCAGAGGAGGGAGTTCTCGCAATCAGCCCCAGCATTTT
>TRBV6-5|TRBJ1-2|NA|NA
CASRDKTNYGYTF
TGTGCCAGCCGGGACAAGACAAACTATGGCTACACCTTC
>TRBV28|TRBJ2-7|NA|NA
CASSPLAYPSYEQYF
TGTGCCAGCAGTCCCCTGGCTTACCCCTCCTACGAGCAGTACTTC